This paragraph covers one TCR beta chain sequence. These data belong to a study of blood T cell repertoires in COVID-19. Sequencing used immunoSEQ multiplex PCR; TCRdb keeps in-frame clones, though not all of them. The repertoire holds about 210,000 clones, 80% to 85% seen once, with 8% to 9.5% in the top ten. The CDR3 spans 23 residues. Germline trimming cut 3 bases from V and 2 bases from J; bases unmatched to any gene: 25. CDR1 is ENHRY and CDR2 is SYGVKD in the germline V gene. This chain uses TRBV10-3 with TRBJ2-6; 7 bases fit TRBD1. The TCR originated in a woman aged 45-65 years with acute COVID-19. The sequenced material came from PBMCs or T cells enriched from blood (not recorded which). CDR3 bases: TGTGCCATCAGTGACCCTCGCGTGGGGGACAGCGGTAATTTCAGAGCTGGGGCCAACGTCCTGACTTTC. Translating it yields CAISDPRVGDSGNFRAGANVLTF.